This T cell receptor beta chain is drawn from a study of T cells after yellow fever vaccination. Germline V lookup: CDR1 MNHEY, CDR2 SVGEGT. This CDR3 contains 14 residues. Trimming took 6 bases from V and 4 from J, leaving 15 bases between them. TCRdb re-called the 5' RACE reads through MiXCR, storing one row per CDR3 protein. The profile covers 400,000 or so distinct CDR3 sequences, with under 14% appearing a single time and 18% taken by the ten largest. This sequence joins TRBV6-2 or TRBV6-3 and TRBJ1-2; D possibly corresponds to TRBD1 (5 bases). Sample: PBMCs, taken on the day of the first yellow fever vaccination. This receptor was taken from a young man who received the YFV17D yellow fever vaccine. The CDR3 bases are TGTGCCAGCAGGGGAACAGGCGCAGGCTATGGCTACACCTTC. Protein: CASRGTGAGYGYTF.